These 18 T cell receptor beta chains came from one sample sequenced in a study of blood T cell repertoires in COVID-19 (dated by TCRdb to about 2020). Library creation used the immunoSEQ multiplex PCR assay. The table comes from immuneACCESS by way of TCRdb, which keeps in-frame sequences with V and J called. Part of the clones is missing from these tables; in studies checked, under half for an unresolved V gene and the rest for unknown reasons. This sample gives about 150,000 clones in total; approximately 80% of them show up just once. 9% to 14% of the sample goes to the ten largest clones. The sequencing input was peripheral blood. Receptors were obtained from a woman in her sixties with COVID-19, enrolled during active disease.

V and J are TRBV10-1 and TRBJ1-1; 8 nucleotides agree with TRBD1. Per the germline V gene, CDR1 is WNHNN and CDR2 is SYGVQD (reference sequence). After removal of 2 bases from V and 6 bases from J, the junction contained 5 bases not matched to a gene. This CDR3 is 14 amino acids long. The CDR3 sequence is CASSEGQGMAEAFF. DNA of the CDR3: TGCGCCAGCAGTGAGGGACAGGGTATGGCTGAAGCTTTCTTT.

The chain links TRBV10-3 to TRBJ1-6; tentatively, D is TRBD1 (6 bases). Trimming shortened V by 5 bases and J by 7 bases, and 12 bases separated the two germline ends. Germline-derived CDR1 and CDR2 are ENHRY and SYGVKD. The CDR3 loop spans 14 amino acids. CDR3 sequence: CAISKDSYNSPLHF. CDR3 DNA: TGTGCCATCAGTAAGGACAGCTACAATTCACCCCTCCACTTT.

J is TRBJ1-2 and V is TRBV30; D is undetermined. This CDR3 has 14 residues. Trimming removed 1 base from V and 4 bases from J, with 13 bases in between. Germline lookup yields CDR1 GTSNPN and CDR2 SVGIG (reference sequence). The CDR3, as DNA: TGTGCCTGGAGTGCTCACGGTACCGCCTATGGCTACACCTTC. Translated, it gives CAWSAHGTAYGYTF.

The chain employs TRBV7-2 and TRBJ2-5; a weak D match, TRBD1 (6 bases). V dropped 5 bases and J dropped 7 bases, with 14 bases sitting between them. The germline gives CDR1 SGHTA, CDR2 FQGNSA. There are 13 residues in the CDR3. CDR3 sequence reads: CASSRDRMGTQYF. DNA of the CDR3: TGTGCCAGCAGCCGAGACAGGATGGGGACCCAGTACTTC.

The sample holds a few counts of this clone. The chain carries TRBV25-1 and TRBJ1-4, with 7 bases lining up with TRBD1. The CDR3 is made up of 14 amino acids. CDR1 MGHDK and CDR2 SYGVNS come from the germline V gene. The V and J ends lost 4 bases and 8 bases, in that order; junction bases with no gene match: 7. CDR3 in amino acids: CASSGARGLEKLFF. The DNA for the CDR3 is TGTGCCAGCAGTGGGGCCAGGGGGTTAGAAAAACTGTTTTTT. The entire variable domain, with the rest obtained from reference TRBV25-1 and TRBJ1-4, is as follows: EADIYQTPRYLVIGTGKKITLECSQTMGHDKMYWYQQDPGMELHLIHYSYGVNSTEKGDLSSESTVSRIRTEHFPLTLESARPSHTSQYLCASSGARGLEKLFFGSGTQLSVL.

The CDR3 is CSARRQAPAFF. CDR3 nucleotides: TGCAGTGCTAGAAGACAGGCCCCAGCTTTCTTT. V and J are TRBV20-1 and TRBJ1-1; a weak D match, TRBD1 (6 bases). Trimming pared 2 bases from V and 10 bases from J, leaving 11 bases between. The CDR3 has 11 residues. Germline V gives CDR1 DFQATT, CDR2 SNEGSKA (reference sequence).

This chain uses TRBV19 with TRBJ1-4, with D possibly matching TRBD1 (6 bases). The CDR3 spans 13 residues. V dropped 9 bases and J dropped 8 bases, with 16 bases sitting between them. Germline V lookup: CDR1 LNHDA, CDR2 SQIVND (reference sequence). In DNA form, the CDR3 reads TGTGCCAGCACAGGACAGTTCAACGAAAAACTGTTTTTT. Amino acid sequence: CASTGQFNEKLFF.

The rearrangement joins TRBV27 to TRBJ1-1; a possible D gene is TRBD1 (5 bases). Germline V gene sequence: CDR1 MNHEY, CDR2 SMNVEV (reference sequence). Trimming took off 7 bases at V and 1 base at J, with 13 bases between the two ends. The CDR3 is 14 residues long. CDR3 sequence reads: CASTPPGGNTEAFF. The CDR3 bases are TGTGCCAGCACCCCTCCGGGGGGGAACACTGAAGCTTTCTTT.

The chain employs TRBV5-1 and TRBJ2-3; D remains ambiguous. The CDR3 totals 14 residues. The V gene's germline CDR1 is SGHRS and CDR2 YFSETQ. Between the trimmed V and J ends, which lost 1 base and 1 base, there was a span of 7 bases. As DNA, the CDR3 is TGCGCCAGCAGCTTGAATCAGGGCACAGATACGCAGTATTTT. Encoded protein: CASSLNQGTDTQYF.

The chain links TRBV5-1 to TRBJ2-1, with 7 bases that match TRBD1. CDR1 and CDR2 from the germline V gene are SGHRS and YFSETQ. The CDR3 loop spans 14 amino acids. Trimming took 5 bases from V and 3 from J; bases not matched to a gene: 5. CDR3 coding DNA: TGCGCCAGCAGTCGTGACAGGGTCTACAATGAGCAGTTCTTC. It translates to CASSRDRVYNEQFF. The full variable domain, with the rest looked up from reference TRBV5-1 and TRBJ2-1, is KAGVTQTPRYLIKTRGQQVTLSCSPISGHRSVSWYQQTPGQGLQFLFEYFSETQRNKGNFPGRFSGRQFSNSRSEMNVSTLELGDSALYLCASSRDRVYNEQFFGPGTRLTVL.

This clone was seen a few times. V gene TRBV29-1 combines with J gene TRBJ1-2, with no clear D. V was cut by 8 bases and J by 1 base, with 11 bases left in between. The CDR3 extends over 12 amino acids. Germline lookup yields CDR1 SQVTM and CDR2 ANQGSEA. This chain's CDR3 is CSLRESNYGYTF. The CDR3 nucleotides are TGCAGCTTGAGGGAGAGTAACTATGGCTACACCTTC.

This clone came up a few times. The V gene is TRBV7-9, the J gene TRBJ2-1, with 7 bases matching TRBD1. The CDR3 is 17 amino acids. The germline gives CDR1 SEHNR, CDR2 FQNEAQ (reference sequence). After removal of 4 bases from V and 5 bases from J, the junction contained 14 bases not matched to a gene. DNA for the CDR3: TGTGCCAGCAGCTCGAACCCTGAGACAGGGTGGGACAATGAGCAGTTCTTC. Translating it yields CASSSNPETGWDNEQFF.

The chain carries TRBV29-1 and TRBJ1-2, with no clear D. This CDR3 is built from 12 residues. The V and J ends lost 4 bases and 8 bases respectively, with 14 bases between them. CDR1 is SQVTM, CDR2 ANQGSEA, per germline. DNA of the CDR3: TGCAGCGTTGCCTCCACCTGGCGGGGCTACACCTTC. Its translation is CSVASTWRGYTF.

Here the CDR3 DNA reads TGTGCCAGCTCCCACGCAGACAACGATGAAAAACTGTTTTTT. Translating it yields CASSHADNDEKLFF. The chain couples TRBV18 to TRBJ1-4; D is unresolved. The CDR3 spans 14 residues. The germline V gene has CDR1 KGHSH and CDR2 LQKENI. V was pared by 6 bases and J by 6 bases, with 14 bases between. The variable domain in full, with the rest retrieved from reference TRBV18 and TRBJ1-4, is NAGVMQNPRHLVRRRGQEARLRCSPMKGHSHVYWYRQLPEEGLKFMVYLQKENIIDESGMPKERFSAEFPKEGPSILRIQQVVRGDSAAYFCASSHADNDEKLFFGSGTQLSVL.

This clone has only a few counts. The chain employs TRBV5-4 and TRBJ2-6, with D unclear. Germline V CDR1 and CDR2: SGHNT, YYREEE (reference sequence). The CDR3 loop spans 14 amino acids. Trimming cost V 4 bases and J 1 base, with 6 bases left between them. The CDR3 spells CASSPISGANVLTF. Here the CDR3 DNA reads TGTGCCAGCAGCCCTATTTCTGGGGCCAACGTCCTGACTTTC.

The chain carries TRBV27 and TRBJ2-6, with unresolved D. Germline CDR1 and CDR2: MNHEY and SMNVEV (reference sequence). This CDR3 has 17 amino acids. Trimming shortened V by 0 bases and J by 1 base, and 10 bases separated the two germline ends. The CDR3 region has the DNA TGTGCCAGCAGTTTATCCAAGCCCCTATCTGGGGCCAACGTCCTGACTTTC. The encoded protein is CASSLSKPLSGANVLTF.

The J gene is TRBJ1-6, the V gene TRBV3-1 (or the pseudogene TRBV3-2); tentatively, D is TRBD1 (5 bases). CDR3 length: 14 amino acids. CDR1 and CDR2 from the germline V gene are LGHDT and YNNKEL (reference sequence). The V gene lost 1 base and the J gene lost 7 bases, with 8 bases spanning the gap. CDR3 DNA: TGTGCCAGCAGCCAAGGACAGACAAATTCACCCCTCCACTTT. It specifies CASSQGQTNSPLHF.

This clone was recorded a few times. Germline and junction disagree at one end, which may indicate a read error. This chain links TRBV3-1 (or the pseudogene TRBV3-2) with TRBJ2-7, with a tentative D call TRBD2 (5 bases). This CDR3 is 15 amino acids long. Germline loops: CDR1 LGHDT, CDR2 YNNKEL (reference sequence). CDR3 DNA: TGTGCCAGCAGCCCCAGCGGAATCCTCTCCCACGAGCAGTACTTC. It encodes CASSPSGILSHEQYF.